What follows are 24 T cell receptor beta chains derived from one specimen sequenced in a study of blood T cell repertoires in COVID-19. Data came from immunoSEQ multiplex PCR; TCRdb stores just in-frame clones and leaves some out. This table holds around 120,000 clones, around 91% found once. Sequenced input: peripheral blood. The source of these receptors is a woman older than 75 with acute or convalescent COVID-19.

This clone was seen only once. The chain links TRBV9 to TRBJ2-4, with unresolved D. Trimming took 0 bases from V and 1 from J, leaving 11 bases between them. The germline gives CDR1 SGDLS, CDR2 YYNGEE. The CDR3 totals 16 residues. The CDR3 sequence: CASSVEAEKAKNIQYF. The CDR3 nucleotides read TGTGCCAGCAGCGTAGAAGCTGAAAAGGCCAAAAACATTCAGTACTTC.

CDR3 sequence: CASSLDKGYRSEVYGYTF. In DNA, the CDR3 is TGTGCCAGCAGCTTAGATAAGGGTTACAGGAGTGAGGTGTATGGCTACACCTTC. The chain joins TRBV7-2 to TRBJ1-2; weak D call: TRBD1 (5 bases). From germline, CDR1 is SGHTA and CDR2 FQGNSA. V was clipped by 1 base and J by 5 bases, with 23 bases between them. The CDR3 consists of 18 residues. The full variable domain, with the rest looked up from reference TRBV7-2 and TRBJ1-2, is GAGVSQSPSNKVTEKGKDVELRCDPISGHTALYWYRQSLGQGLEFLIYFQGNSAPDKSGLPSDRFSAERTGGSVSTLTIQRTQQEDSAVYLCASSLDKGYRSEVYGYTFGSGTRLTVV.

The V gene is TRBV12-3 or TRBV12-4, the J gene TRBJ1-2, with TRBD1 as a possible D gene (5 bases). V lost 7 bases and J 5 bases, leaving 8 bases between the germline ends. The CDR3 covers 11 residues. The CDR3, as DNA: TGTGCCAGCACCCGGGGGTATGGCTACACCTTC. This gives the protein CASTRGYGYTF.

This sequence joins TRBV2 and TRBJ1-1; D uncertain. Germline V gene sequence: CDR1 SNHLY, CDR2 FYNNEI. The CDR3 length is 15 residues. V shed 6 bases and J shed 1 base, with 15 bases lying between them. The CDR3 DNA sequence: TGTGCCAGCAGCGCAATCAGGTTGACGAACACTGAAGCTTTCTTT. Translating it yields CASSAIRLTNTEAFF. Using reference TRBV2 and TRBJ1-1 for the parts outside the CDR3, the full variable domain is EPEVTQTPSHQVTQMGQEVILRCVPISNHLYFYWYRQILGQKVEFLVSFYNNEISEKSEIFDDQFSVERPDGSNFTLKIRSTKLEDSAMYFCASSAIRLTNTEAFFGQGTRLTVV.

This clone was found once. This chain uses TRBV18 with TRBJ1-2; 12 positions agree with TRBD1. The length of the CDR3 is 15 residues. Per the germline V gene, CDR1 is KGHSH and CDR2 is LQKENI. With 3 bases clipped from V and 6 bases from J, the junction kept 5 bases outside the gene matches. The CDR3 protein is CASSPFGTGGDGYTF. The CDR3 region has the DNA TGTGCCAGCTCACCTTTTGGGACAGGGGGCGATGGCTACACCTTC.

The chain couples TRBV6-5 to TRBJ1-1; TRBD1 might be the D (6 bases). Trimming cost V 4 bases and J 7 bases, with 19 bases left between them. The CDR3 has 15 amino acids. CDR1 is MNHEY and CDR2 is SVGAGI in the germline V gene. The CDR3 DNA follows: TGTGCCAGCAGTTCCCTCGGGGCAGGGGAAGATGAAGCTTTCTTT. It specifies CASSSLGAGEDEAFF.

The chain recombines TRBV6-2 or TRBV6-3 with TRBJ1-1; a possible D gene is TRBD1 (5 bases). The CDR3 contains 15 residues. Trimming cost V 2 bases and J 0 bases, with 10 bases left between them. CDR1 is MNHEY and CDR2 is SVGEGT in the germline V gene. CDR3 in DNA: TGTGCCAGCAGTTACGGAGGGGCTATGAACACTGAAGCTTTCTTT. Amino acids: CASSYGGAMNTEAFF.

V usage is TRBV18 and J usage is TRBJ2-7; tentative D call: TRBD1 (6 bases). V was shortened by 3 bases and J by 2 bases, with 14 bases between the two germline ends. The CDR3 length is 15 residues. Germline V gene sequence: CDR1 KGHSH, CDR2 LQKENI. The CDR3 reads CASSPDSGPPYEQYF. The CDR3 bases are TGTGCCAGCTCACCGGACAGTGGACCTCCCTACGAGCAGTACTTC.

The chain carries TRBV5-4 and TRBJ1-6, with TRBD1 matching 8 bases. V shed 3 bases and J 7 bases; nucleotides not matched to a gene: 6. The CDR3 totals 15 residues. Germline-derived CDR1 and CDR2 are SGHNT and YYREEE (reference sequence). The CDR3 is CASSWSDRVNSPLHF. The CDR3 DNA is TGTGCCAGCAGCTGGTCGGACAGGGTGAATTCACCCCTCCACTTT.

V and J are TRBV7-6 and TRBJ1-1; 8 nucleotides align to TRBD1. The length of the CDR3 is 16 residues. The germline V gene has CDR1 SGHVS and CDR2 FNYEAQ. Losses at the gene ends were 2 bases for V and 5 bases for J; bases not matched to a gene: 10. Written as DNA, the CDR3 is TGTGCCAGCAGCTTATTAGACAGGGGACAAGGGACTGAAGCTTTCTTT. Residues: CASSLLDRGQGTEAFF.

The gene calls are TRBV9 and TRBJ2-3; 8 nucleotides line up with TRBD2. Unmatched junction bases numbered 4, after V lost 3 bases and J lost 1 base. Germline CDR1 is SGDLS and CDR2 is YYNGEE. This CDR3 has 15 amino acids. This CDR3 reads CASSGGGGRTDTQYF. CDR3 nucleotide sequence: TGTGCCAGCAGCGGTGGCGGGGGGCGCACAGATACGCAGTATTTT.

This sequence joins TRBV2 and TRBJ2-5; TRBD2 matches at 10 bases. The J segment lost 7 bases and the V segment lost 7 bases, leaving 12 bases of the junction unmatched. CDR1 and CDR2 from the germline V gene are SNHLY and FYNNEI. The CDR3 loop spans 15 amino acids. The CDR3 region is CASKISGGPPGTQYF. DNA for the CDR3: TGTGCCAGCAAGATTAGCGGGGGGCCGCCGGGGACCCAGTACTTC.

As DNA, the CDR3 is TGTGCCACCAGCAGAGGACTAGCGGGGGGCTACGAGCAGTACTTC. Translated: CATSRGLAGGYEQYF. This chain connects TRBV15 to TRBJ2-7, with 13 nucleotides matching TRBD2. V dropped 1 base and J dropped 3; count of bases not matched to a gene: 0. The CDR3 is 15 amino acids. Germline V gene sequence: CDR1 LNHNV, CDR2 YYDKDF (reference sequence).

The rearrangement joins TRBV19 to TRBJ2-7; possible D gene TRBD1, 5 bases. The CDR3 length is 14 residues. V gave up 1 base and J gave up 7 bases, with 14 bases separating them. CDR1 LNHDA and CDR2 SQIVND come from the germline V gene (reference sequence). The CDR3: CASSIGQTSVEQYF. DNA for the CDR3: TGTGCCAGTAGTATAGGACAGACCTCCGTGGAGCAGTACTTC.

This clone was recorded only once. The genes are TRBV7-8 and TRBJ2-5; D perhaps matches TRBD1 (6 bases). Trimming took 3 bases from V and 9 from J, leaving 23 bases between them. The germline CDR1 and CDR2 sequences are SGHVS and FQNEAQ. CDR3 length: 16 amino acids. CDR3 residues: CASSFTPPRGGTAQYF. The CDR3 DNA follows: TGTGCCAGCAGCTTTACCCCTCCCAGAGGGGGAACGGCCCAGTACTTC.

The chain employs TRBV19 and TRBJ2-7, with TRBD1 matching 8 bases. The CDR3 is 15 residues long. J gave up 1 base and V 5 bases, and 7 bases lay outside the gene matches. Germline CDR1 and CDR2: LNHDA and SQIVND (reference sequence). The CDR3 loop is CASSLRTGSSYEQYF. In nucleotides, the CDR3 is TGTGCCAGTAGTCTCCGGACAGGGTCGTCCTACGAGCAGTACTTC.

This clone has only a few counts. The chain recombines TRBV19 with TRBJ1-4; D unresolved. V was shortened by 7 bases and J by 7 bases, with 10 bases between the two germline ends. Germline CDR1 LNHDA, CDR2 SQIVND (reference sequence). The CDR3 spans 12 residues. In nucleotides, the CDR3 is TGTGCCAGTAACGGGGTTGGTGAAAAACTGTTTTTT. Amino acids: CASNGVGEKLFF.

The chain recombines TRBV7-2 with TRBJ2-7, with D possibly matching TRBD1 (6 bases). Trimming took 1 base from V and 0 from J, leaving 16 bases between them. This CDR3 is 17 amino acids long. Per germline, CDR1 SGHTA and CDR2 FQGNSA. The CDR3: CASSLEGHPYPSYEQYF. The CDR3 DNA sequence: TGTGCCAGCAGCTTAGAGGGACATCCTTACCCCTCCTACGAGCAGTACTTC.

The chain carries TRBV9 and TRBJ2-3, with D perhaps TRBD2 (6 bases). This CDR3 comprises 15 residues. V lost 0 bases and J 0 bases, leaving 8 bases between the germline ends. Germline CDR1 reads SGDLS; CDR2 reads YYNGEE. The CDR3 region is CASSVGAGSTDTQYF. CDR3 in DNA: TGTGCCAGCAGCGTAGGGGCGGGGAGCACAGATACGCAGTATTTT.

The chain recombines TRBV6-2 or TRBV6-3 with TRBJ2-7; D remains ambiguous. The germline V gene encodes CDR1 MNHEY and CDR2 SVGEGT. The CDR3 length is 12 residues. Trimming removed 2 bases from V and 1 base from J, with 3 bases in between. The DNA for the CDR3 is TGTGCCAGCAGTTACCCATCCTACGAGCAGTACTTC. This codes for CASSYPSYEQYF.

This sequence joins TRBV5-1 and TRBJ1-1, with a tentative D call TRBD1 (5 bases). The V end lost 3 bases, the J end lost 4 bases, and 13 bases lay between the germline ends. The CDR3 loop spans 14 amino acids. Germline V lookup: CDR1 SGHRS, CDR2 YFSETQ. Here the CDR3 DNA reads TGCGCCAGCAGCTCCCAATGGGGGGGCACTGAAGCTTTCTTT. It codes for CASSSQWGGTEAFF.

The chain employs TRBV28 and TRBJ1-2; maybe TRBD1 (6 bases). This CDR3 has 14 amino acids. Trimming left V 5 bases short and J 5 bases short, with 15 bases between. Germline-derived CDR1 and CDR2 are MDHEN and SYDVKM. The CDR3 sequence: CASSTFGTTYGYTF. The CDR3 coding sequence is TGTGCCAGCAGTACATTCGGGACAACTTATGGCTACACCTTC.

J is TRBJ2-3 and V is TRBV19; tentatively, D is TRBD1 (6 bases). Germline-derived CDR1 and CDR2 are LNHDA and SQIVND (reference sequence). The CDR3 sequence is 18 residues long. Trimming took off 1 base at V and 2 bases at J, with 19 bases between the two ends. The CDR3 coding sequence is TGTGCCAGTAGTATAGCTGGCGTGCAGGGGATTTTCACAGATACGCAGTATTTT. This sequence encodes CASSIAGVQGIFTDTQYF.

The chain couples TRBV7-2 to TRBJ2-7, with 7 nucleotides matching TRBD2. This CDR3 comprises 14 residues. V was pared by 2 bases and J by 3 bases, with 4 bases of the junction left unmatched. In germline, CDR1 is SGHTA, CDR2 FQGNSA. This CDR3 is CASSLLGRGYEQYF. The CDR3 nucleotides are TGTGCCAGCAGCTTACTAGGGAGGGGCTACGAGCAGTACTTC. The complete variable domain, with remaining parts taken from reference TRBV7-2 and TRBJ2-7, reads GAGVSQSPSNKVTEKGKDVELRCDPISGHTALYWYRQSLGQGLEFLIYFQGNSAPDKSGLPSDRFSAERTGGSVSTLTIQRTQQEDSAVYLCASSLLGRGYEQYFGPGTRLTVT.